These T cell receptor beta chains were read from a single sample in a study of blood T cell repertoires in COVID-19. Sequencing used immunoSEQ multiplex PCR; TCRdb keeps in-frame clones, though not all of them. Here the sample spans 80,000 to 95,000 clones, approximately 85% being singletons. The sequenced sample was peripheral blood. The receptors stem from a man in his sixties or seventies with acute or convalescent COVID-19. Both conserved end residues are part of each CDR3. D genes are given only for firm matches. Expanded clones get a size class; other rows say once, few or many, or leave the size out.

abundance,d_gene,j_gene,v_gene,CDR3aa,CDR3nt
.,.,TRBJ1-1,TRBV29-1,CSVRGMPEAFF,TGCAGCGTACGAGGGATGCCTGAAGCTTTCTTT
once,.,TRBJ1-4,TRBV7-7,CASRQKQPKLNEKLFF,TGTGCTAGCAGGCAAAAACAGCCTAAACTTAATGAAAAACTGTTTTTT
.,.,TRBJ2-7,TRBV5-1,CASTNAGTYEQYF,TGCGCCAGCACCAATGCGGGAACCTACGAGCAGTACTTC
.,TRBD1,TRBJ1-2,TRBV5-6,CASSSTYPDRDYGYTF,TGTGCCAGCAGCTCGACCTACCCCGACAGGGACTATGGCTACACCTTC
.,.,TRBJ2-3,TRBV19,CASRPQGASTDTQYF,TGTGCCAGTAGACCACAGGGAGCTAGCACAGATACGCAGTATTTT
.,TRBD1,TRBJ1-5,TRBV10-3,CAISKTGTGDQPQHF,TGTGCCATCAGTAAAACCGGGACAGGGGATCAGCCCCAGCATTTT
.,.,TRBJ1-1,TRBV5-4,CASSGQLEAFF,TGTGCCAGCAGCGGGCAGCTTGAAGCTTTCTTT
.,.,TRBJ1-1,TRBV28,CASSLSDRGTEAFF,TGTGCCAGCAGTTTATCCGACAGAGGAACTGAAGCTTTCTTT
.,TRBD1,TRBJ2-7,TRBV5-1,CASTPAGTGSYEQYF,TGCGCCAGCACCCCGGCGGGGACAGGGAGCTACGAGCAGTACTTC
.,.,TRBJ2-7,TRBV18,CASSPSRGPSEQYF,TGTGCCAGCTCACCATCCAGGGGCCCTTCCGAGCAGTACTTC
.,.,TRBJ1-5,TRBV6-1,CASSEGGYSNQPQHF,TGTGCCAGCAGTGAGGGAGGGTATAGCAATCAGCCCCAGCATTTT
.,.,TRBJ1-5,TRBV24-1,CATSGQLSNQPQHF,TGTGCCACCAGTGGACAGCTTAGCAATCAGCCCCAGCATTTT
.,.,TRBJ1-2,TRBV2,CASSGWQGDGYTF,TGTGCCAGCAGTGGTTGGCAGGGCGACGGCTACACCTTC
.,.,TRBJ2-7,TRBV5-6,CASSLEGQLSYEQYF,TGTGCCAGCAGCTTGGAAGGACAGCTCTCCTACGAGCAGTACTTC
once,TRBD1,TRBJ1-2,TRBV30,CAWSTGQALLLGYTF,TGTGCCTGGAGTACCGGACAGGCTCTCCTATTGGGCTACACCTTC
.,.,TRBJ2-7,TRBV18,CASSPGGGRQYEQYF,TGTGCCAGCTCACCGGGCGGGGGCAGACAATACGAGCAGTACTTC
once,.,TRBJ2-5,TRBV7-2,CASSLVLVGTQYF,TGTGCCAGCAGCTTAGTACTCGTCGGGACCCAGTACTTC
once,TRBD1,TRBJ1-4,TRBV5-6,CASSLPGQQTTNEKLFF,TGTGCCAGCAGCTTACCGGGACAGCAGACAACTAATGAAAAACTGTTTTTT
.,.,TRBJ1-5,TRBV27,CASSPSRWRAVNNQPQHF,TGTGCCAGCAGTCCCTCCCGTTGGAGGGCTGTTAACAATCAGCCCCAGCATTTT
once,.,TRBJ2-7,TRBV7-2,CASSFYTYEQYF,TGTGCCAGCAGCTTTTACACCTACGAGCAGTACTTC
.,.,TRBJ1-2,TRBV20-1,CSSPGDYGYTF,TGCAGTTCACCAGGGGACTATGGCTACACCTTC
.,TRBD2,TRBJ2-1,TRBV24-1,CATSDNLAGGLYEQFF,TGTGCCACCAGTGACAATCTAGCGGGAGGGCTCTATGAGCAGTTCTTC
.,.,TRBJ2-1,TRBV10-3,CAARPGGYNEQFF,TGTGCCGCCCGACCCGGGGGTTACAATGAGCAGTTCTTC
few,.,TRBJ1-1,TRBV28,CASSPPGGATEAFF,TGTGCCAGCAGTCCCCCCGGGGGTGCCACTGAAGCTTTCTTT
.,TRBD2,TRBJ2-1,TRBV6-6,CASSPSGSSYNEQFF,TGTGCCAGCAGTCCTAGCGGGAGCTCCTACAATGAGCAGTTCTTC
.,.,TRBJ1-2,TRBV28,CASMPGQNYGYTF,TGTGCCAGCATGCCCGGACAGAACTATGGCTACACCTTC
.,TRBD1,TRBJ1-4,TRBV28,CASSEGQVREKLFF,TGTGCCAGCAGTGAGGGACAGGTTCGAGAAAAACTGTTTTTT
.,.,TRBJ1-3,TRBV18,CASSPPGYSGNTIYF,TGTGCCAGCTCACCGCCAGGTTACTCTGGAAACACCATATATTTT
.,.,TRBJ2-3,TRBV6-5,CASSRDFTDTQYF,TGTGCCAGCAGTAGGGACTTCACAGATACGCAGTATTTT